Sequencing of this T cell receptor (beta chain) was carried out in a study of a mutant IDH1 vaccine in newly diagnosed glioma. Across the whole study: Scheduled for weeks 1, 3, 5, 7, 11, 15, 19 and 23, eight vaccinations were given to patients. Vaccines were begun 4-6 weeks after radiotherapy alone, or with temozolomide cycles. Treated patients had a mean age of about 37 years and a sex split that was around 62% male and about 38% female.

Noted time point: week 23, last vaccination. With topical imiquimod, each dose of the vaccine consisted of 300 ug of mutant IDH1 20-mer peptide. The method was immunoSEQ multiplex PCR; TCRdb's version includes in-frame clones alone and lacks a portion of them. The data show approximately 60,000 clones, with around 87% seen just once and about 1.3% held by the top ten. The V gene lost 2 bases and the J gene lost 6 bases, with 5 bases spanning the gap. This CDR3 has 11 amino acids. CDR1 SGHVS and CDR2 FQNEAQ come from the germline V gene. Notes on the study in general: Variations in leading peripheral T cell clonotypes appeared to have no connection with pseudoprogression.

Points on this clone: No antigen is known for it.

The sample here was PBMCs, taken from a glioma patient whose treatment included an IDH1 peptide vaccine. The V gene is TRBV7-8, the J gene TRBJ2-7; D gene uncertain. The receptor comes from a man in his forties with glioma. CDR3 region: CASSLTFEQYF. The CDR3 DNA reads TGTGCCAGCAGCTTAACGTTCGAGCAGTACTTC.